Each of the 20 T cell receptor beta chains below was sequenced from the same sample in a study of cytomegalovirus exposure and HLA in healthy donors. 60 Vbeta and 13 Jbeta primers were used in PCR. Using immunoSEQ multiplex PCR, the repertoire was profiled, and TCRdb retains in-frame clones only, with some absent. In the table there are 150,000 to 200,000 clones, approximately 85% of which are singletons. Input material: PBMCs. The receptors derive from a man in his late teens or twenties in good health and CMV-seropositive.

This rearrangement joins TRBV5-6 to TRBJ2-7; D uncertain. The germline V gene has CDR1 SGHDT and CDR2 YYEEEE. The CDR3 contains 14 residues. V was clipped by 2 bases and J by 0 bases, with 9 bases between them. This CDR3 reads CASSLLPGSYEQYF. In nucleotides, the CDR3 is TGTGCCAGCAGCTTATTACCAGGCTCCTACGAGCAGTACTTC.

CDR3 sequence: CASSQDPGLNNEQFF. The CDR3 DNA follows: TGTGCCAGCAGCCAAGATCCAGGGTTAAACAATGAGCAGTTCTTC. The chain has TRBV4-2 and TRBJ2-1; D is possibly TRBD1 (5 bases). The CDR3 loop spans 15 amino acids. Germline V gene lookup returns CDR1 LGHNA and CDR2 YNFKEQ. Trimming removed 0 bases at V and 5 bases at J, with 11 bases between.

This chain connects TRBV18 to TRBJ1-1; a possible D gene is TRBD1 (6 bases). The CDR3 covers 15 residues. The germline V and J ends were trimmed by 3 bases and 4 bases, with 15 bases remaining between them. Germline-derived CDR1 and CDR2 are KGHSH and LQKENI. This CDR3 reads CASSPQDSMVTEAFF. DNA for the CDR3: TGTGCCAGCTCACCCCAGGACAGCATGGTCACTGAAGCTTTCTTT.

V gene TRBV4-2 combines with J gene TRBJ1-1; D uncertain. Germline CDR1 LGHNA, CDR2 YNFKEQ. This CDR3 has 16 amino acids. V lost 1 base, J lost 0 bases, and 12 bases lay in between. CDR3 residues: CASSQGQDYMNTEAFF. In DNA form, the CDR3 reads TGTGCCAGCAGCCAAGGGCAGGACTACATGAACACTGAAGCTTTCTTT.

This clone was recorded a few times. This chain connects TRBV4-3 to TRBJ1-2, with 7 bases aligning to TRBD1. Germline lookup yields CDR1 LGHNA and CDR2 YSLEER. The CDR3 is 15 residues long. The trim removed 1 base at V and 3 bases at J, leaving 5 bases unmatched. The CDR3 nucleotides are TGCGCCAGCAGCCAAGCGACAGGGTCAGACTATGGCTACACCTTC. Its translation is CASSQATGSDYGYTF.

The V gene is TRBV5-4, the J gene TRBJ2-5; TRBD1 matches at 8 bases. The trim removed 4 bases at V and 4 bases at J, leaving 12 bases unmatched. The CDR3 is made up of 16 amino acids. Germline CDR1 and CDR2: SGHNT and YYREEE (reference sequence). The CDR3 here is CASSQKDRAGTETQYF. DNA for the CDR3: TGTGCCAGCAGCCAAAAGGACAGGGCCGGTACAGAGACCCAGTACTTC.

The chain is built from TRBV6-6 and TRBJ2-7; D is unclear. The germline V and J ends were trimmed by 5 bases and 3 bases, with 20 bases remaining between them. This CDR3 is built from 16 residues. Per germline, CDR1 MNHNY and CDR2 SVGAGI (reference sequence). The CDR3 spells CASSPQALHPLYEQYF. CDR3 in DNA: TGTGCCAGCAGTCCCCAGGCCCTCCACCCTCTCTACGAGCAGTACTTC.

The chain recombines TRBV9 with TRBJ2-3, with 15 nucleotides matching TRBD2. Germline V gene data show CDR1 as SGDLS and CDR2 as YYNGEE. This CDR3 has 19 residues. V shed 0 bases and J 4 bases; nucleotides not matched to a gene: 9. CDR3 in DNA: TGTGCCAGCAGCGTAGAGCGGACTAGCGGGGGGGCGGTCTCAGATACGCAGTATTTT. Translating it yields CASSVERTSGGAVSDTQYF.

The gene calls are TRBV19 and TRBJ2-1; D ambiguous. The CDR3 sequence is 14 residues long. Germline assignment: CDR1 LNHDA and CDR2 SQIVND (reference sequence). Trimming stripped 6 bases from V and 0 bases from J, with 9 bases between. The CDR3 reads CASRVENSYNEQFF. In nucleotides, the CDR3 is TGTGCCAGTAGAGTAGAGAACTCCTACAATGAGCAGTTCTTC.

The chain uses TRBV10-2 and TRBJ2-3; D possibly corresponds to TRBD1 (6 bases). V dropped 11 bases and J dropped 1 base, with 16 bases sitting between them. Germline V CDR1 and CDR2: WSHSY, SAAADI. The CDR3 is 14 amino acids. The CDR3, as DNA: TGCGCCGCGAAAAGGGGGACGGGCACAGATACGCAGTATTTT. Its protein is CAAKRGTGTDTQYF.

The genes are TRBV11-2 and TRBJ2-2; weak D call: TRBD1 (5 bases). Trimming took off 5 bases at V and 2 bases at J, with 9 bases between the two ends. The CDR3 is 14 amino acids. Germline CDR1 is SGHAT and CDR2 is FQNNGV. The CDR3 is CASSAQVNTGELFF. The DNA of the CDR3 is TGTGCCAGCAGCGCACAGGTAAACACCGGGGAGCTGTTTTTT.

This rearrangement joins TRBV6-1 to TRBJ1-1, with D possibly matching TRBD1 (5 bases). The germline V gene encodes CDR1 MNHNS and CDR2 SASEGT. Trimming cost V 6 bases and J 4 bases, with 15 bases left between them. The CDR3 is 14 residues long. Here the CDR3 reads CASSDQGSGTEAFF. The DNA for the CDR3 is TGTGCCAGCAGCGATCAGGGTTCAGGCACTGAAGCTTTCTTT.

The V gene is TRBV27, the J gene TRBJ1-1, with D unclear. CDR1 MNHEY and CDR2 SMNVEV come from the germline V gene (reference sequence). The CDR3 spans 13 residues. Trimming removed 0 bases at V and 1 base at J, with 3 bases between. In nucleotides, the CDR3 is TGTGCCAGCAGTTTATCTAAGAACACTGAAGCTTTCTTT. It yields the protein CASSLSKNTEAFF.

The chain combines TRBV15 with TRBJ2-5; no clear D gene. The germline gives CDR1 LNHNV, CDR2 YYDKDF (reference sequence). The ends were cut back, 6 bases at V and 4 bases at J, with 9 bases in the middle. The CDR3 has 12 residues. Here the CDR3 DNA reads TGTGCCACCAGTCGCCCAGGAGAGACCCAGTACTTC. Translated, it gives CATSRPGETQYF.

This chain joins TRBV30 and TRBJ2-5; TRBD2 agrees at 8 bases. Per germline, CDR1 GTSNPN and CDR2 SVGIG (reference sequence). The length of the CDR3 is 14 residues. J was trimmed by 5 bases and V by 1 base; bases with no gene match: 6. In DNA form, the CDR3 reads TGTGCCTGGAGTGCCGGGACTAGAGTGGAGACCCAGTACTTC. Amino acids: CAWSAGTRVETQYF.

The CDR3 sequence: CASSLQGGNSPLHF. Here the CDR3 DNA reads TGTGCCAGTAGTCTACAGGGGGGGAATTCACCCCTCCACTTT. The chain employs TRBV19 and TRBJ1-6; 8 positions agree with TRBD1. V gave up 5 bases and J gave up 7 bases; unmatched junction bases: 4. CDR1 and CDR2 from the germline V gene are LNHDA and SQIVND (reference sequence). This CDR3 is built from 14 residues.

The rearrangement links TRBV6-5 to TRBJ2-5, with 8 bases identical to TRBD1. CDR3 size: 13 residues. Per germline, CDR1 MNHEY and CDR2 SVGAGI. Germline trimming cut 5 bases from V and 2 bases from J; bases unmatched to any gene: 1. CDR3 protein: CASSHRGQETQYF. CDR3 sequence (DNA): TGTGCCAGCAGTCACAGGGGGCAAGAGACCCAGTACTTC.

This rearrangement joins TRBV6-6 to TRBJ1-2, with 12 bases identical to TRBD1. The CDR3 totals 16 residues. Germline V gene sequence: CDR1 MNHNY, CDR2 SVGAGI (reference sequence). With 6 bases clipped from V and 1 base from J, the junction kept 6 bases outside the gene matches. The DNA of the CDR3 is TGTGCCAGCAGCTCCGGGACAGGGGGCTTTAACTATGGCTACACCTTC. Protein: CASSSGTGGFNYGYTF.

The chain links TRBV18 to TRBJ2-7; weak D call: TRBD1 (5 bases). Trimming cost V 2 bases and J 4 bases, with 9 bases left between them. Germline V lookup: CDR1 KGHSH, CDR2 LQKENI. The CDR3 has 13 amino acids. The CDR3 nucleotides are TGTGCCAGCTCACCAGAGACAGTGTACGAGCAGTACTTC. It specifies CASSPETVYEQYF.

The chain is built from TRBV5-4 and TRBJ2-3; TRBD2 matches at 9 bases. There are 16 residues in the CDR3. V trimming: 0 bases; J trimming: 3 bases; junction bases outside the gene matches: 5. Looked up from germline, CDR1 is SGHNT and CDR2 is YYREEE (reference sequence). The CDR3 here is CASSLVARGGTDTQYF. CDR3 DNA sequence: TGTGCCAGCAGCTTGGTTGCGCGGGGGGGGACAGATACGCAGTATTTT.